Sequencing of this T cell receptor beta chain was carried out in a study of blood T cells in healthy people across ages. Findings of the study overall: Estimates of total diversity, which came from one million sequenced T cells, were considered to be underestimates. Across samples, TCR beta diversity tracked strongly with naive T cell percentage.

PCR was performed a second time for about 7 to 12 cycles using a sample-barcoded 5' primer and a J-beta primer mix. TCRdb independently ran MiXCR on the 5' RACE reads; one entry per CDR3 protein. Of about 570,000 distinct CDR3 sequences in the sample, approximately 30% were seen once. This clonotype was observed at least ten times. Its specificity is unknown. Source material: blood. The TCR sequence derives from a woman in her 70s in good health.

The DNA for the CDR3 is TGTGCCAGCAGTTCTAGCCGGGCCCCCTTAGGTGGCTACACCTTC. Translation gives CASSSSRAPLGGYTF. The chain employs TRBV27 and TRBJ1-2; no clear D gene. V gave up 4 bases and J gave up 7 bases, with 19 bases separating them. The germline V gene has CDR1 MNHEY and CDR2 SMNVEV (reference sequence). CDR3 size: 15 residues.